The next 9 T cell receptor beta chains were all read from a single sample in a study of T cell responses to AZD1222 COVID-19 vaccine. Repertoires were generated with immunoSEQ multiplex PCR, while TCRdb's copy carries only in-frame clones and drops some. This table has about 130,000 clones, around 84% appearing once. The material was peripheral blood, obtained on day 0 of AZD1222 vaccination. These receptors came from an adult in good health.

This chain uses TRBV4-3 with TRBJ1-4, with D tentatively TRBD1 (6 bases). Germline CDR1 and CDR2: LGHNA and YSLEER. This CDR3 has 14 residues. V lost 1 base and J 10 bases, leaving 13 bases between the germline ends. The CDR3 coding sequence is TGCGCCAGCAGCCAAGGATCGGGGGCGGGAAAACTGTTTTTT. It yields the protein CASSQGSGAGKLFF.

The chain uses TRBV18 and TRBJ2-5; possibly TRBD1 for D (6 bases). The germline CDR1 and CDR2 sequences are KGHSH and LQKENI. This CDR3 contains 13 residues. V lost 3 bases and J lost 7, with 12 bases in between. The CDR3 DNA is TGTGCCAGCTCACCGCCTTTCAGGGGGACCCAGTACTTC. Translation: CASSPPFRGTQYF.

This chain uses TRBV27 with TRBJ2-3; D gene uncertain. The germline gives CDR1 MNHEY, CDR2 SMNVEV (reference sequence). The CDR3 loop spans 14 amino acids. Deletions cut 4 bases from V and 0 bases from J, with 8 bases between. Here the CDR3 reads CASSSWGSTDTQYF. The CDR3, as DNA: TGTGCCAGCAGTTCCTGGGGAAGCACAGATACGCAGTATTTT.

The CDR3 spells CASSSFGVGEQYF. The DNA of the CDR3 is TGTGCCAGCAGTTCTTTCGGGGTCGGCGAGCAGTACTTC. This chain uses TRBV12-3 or TRBV12-4 with TRBJ2-7, with D tentatively TRBD2 (5 bases). Trimming removed 4 bases from V and 6 bases from J, with 13 bases in between. The CDR3 length is 13 residues.

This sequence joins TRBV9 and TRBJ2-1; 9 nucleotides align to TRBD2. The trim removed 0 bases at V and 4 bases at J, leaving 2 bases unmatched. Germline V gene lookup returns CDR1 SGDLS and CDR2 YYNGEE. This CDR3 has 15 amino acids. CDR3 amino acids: CASSVGTSVYNEQFF. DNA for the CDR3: TGTGCCAGCAGCGTAGGGACTAGCGTATACAATGAGCAGTTCTTC.

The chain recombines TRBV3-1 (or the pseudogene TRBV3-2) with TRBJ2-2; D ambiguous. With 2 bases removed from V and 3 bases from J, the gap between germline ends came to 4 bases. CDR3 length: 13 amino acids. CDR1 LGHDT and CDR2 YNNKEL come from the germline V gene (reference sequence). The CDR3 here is CASSQTDTGELFF. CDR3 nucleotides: TGTGCCAGCAGCCAAACGGACACCGGGGAGCTGTTTTTT.

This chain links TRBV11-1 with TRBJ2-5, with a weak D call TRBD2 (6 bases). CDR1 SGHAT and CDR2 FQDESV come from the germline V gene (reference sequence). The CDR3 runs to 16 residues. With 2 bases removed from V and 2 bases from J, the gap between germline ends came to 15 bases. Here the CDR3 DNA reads TGTGCCAGCAGCTTACCGGGGGAGGCGGGGCAAGAGACCCAGTACTTC. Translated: CASSLPGEAGQETQYF.

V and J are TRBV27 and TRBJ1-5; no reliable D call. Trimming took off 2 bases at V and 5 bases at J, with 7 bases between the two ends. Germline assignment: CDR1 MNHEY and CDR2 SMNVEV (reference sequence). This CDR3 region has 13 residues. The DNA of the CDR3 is TGTGCCAGCAGTTTAACGTATTATCAGCCCCAGCATTTT. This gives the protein CASSLTYYQPQHF.

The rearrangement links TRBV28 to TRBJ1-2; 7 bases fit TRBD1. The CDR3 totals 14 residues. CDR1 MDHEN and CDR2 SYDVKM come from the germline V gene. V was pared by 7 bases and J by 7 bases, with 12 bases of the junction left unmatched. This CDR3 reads CASKRGRGRSGYTF. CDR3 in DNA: TGTGCCAGCAAACGGGGCAGGGGGAGGTCTGGCTACACCTTC.